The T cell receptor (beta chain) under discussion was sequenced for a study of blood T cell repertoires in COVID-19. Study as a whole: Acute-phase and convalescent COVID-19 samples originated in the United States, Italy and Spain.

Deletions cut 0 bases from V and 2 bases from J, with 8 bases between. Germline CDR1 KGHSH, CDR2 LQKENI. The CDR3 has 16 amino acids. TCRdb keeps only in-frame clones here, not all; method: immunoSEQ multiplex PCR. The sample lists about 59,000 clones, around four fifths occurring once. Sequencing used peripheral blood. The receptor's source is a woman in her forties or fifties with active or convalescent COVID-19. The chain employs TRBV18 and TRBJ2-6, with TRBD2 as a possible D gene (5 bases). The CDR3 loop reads CASSPPPGAGANVLTF. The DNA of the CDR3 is TGTGCCAGCTCACCACCGCCCGGGGCTGGGGCCAACGTCCTGACTTTC.